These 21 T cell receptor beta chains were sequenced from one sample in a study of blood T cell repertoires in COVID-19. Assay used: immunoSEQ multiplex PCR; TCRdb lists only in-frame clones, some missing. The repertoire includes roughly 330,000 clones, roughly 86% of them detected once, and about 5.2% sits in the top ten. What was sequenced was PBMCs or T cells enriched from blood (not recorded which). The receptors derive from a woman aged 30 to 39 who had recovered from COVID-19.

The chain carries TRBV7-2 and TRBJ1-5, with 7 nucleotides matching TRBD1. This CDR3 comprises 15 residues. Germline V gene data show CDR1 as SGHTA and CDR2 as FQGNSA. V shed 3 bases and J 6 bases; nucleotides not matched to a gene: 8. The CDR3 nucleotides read TGTGCCAGCAGCTTGGATACAGGGGCTGGTCAGCCCCAGCATTTT. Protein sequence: CASSLDTGAGQPQHF.

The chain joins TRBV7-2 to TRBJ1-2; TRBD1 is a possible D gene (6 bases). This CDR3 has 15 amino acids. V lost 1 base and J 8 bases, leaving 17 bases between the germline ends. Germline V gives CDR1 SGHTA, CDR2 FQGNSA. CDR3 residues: CASSLGGGEKRGYTF. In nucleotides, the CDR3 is TGTGCCAGCAGCTTAGGGGGGGGCGAGAAGCGCGGCTACACCTTC.

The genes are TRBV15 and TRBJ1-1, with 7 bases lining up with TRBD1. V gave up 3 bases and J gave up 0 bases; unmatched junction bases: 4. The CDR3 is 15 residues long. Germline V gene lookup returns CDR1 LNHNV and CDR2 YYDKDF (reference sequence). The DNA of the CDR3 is TGTGCCACCAGCAGTACAGGGGTCATGAACACTGAAGCTTTCTTT. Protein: CATSSTGVMNTEAFF.

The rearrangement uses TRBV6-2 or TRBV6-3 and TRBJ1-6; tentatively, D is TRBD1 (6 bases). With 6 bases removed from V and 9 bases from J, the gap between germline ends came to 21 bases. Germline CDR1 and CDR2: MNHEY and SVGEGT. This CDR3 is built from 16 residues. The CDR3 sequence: CASSVSGGRIGSPLHF. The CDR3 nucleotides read TGTGCCAGCAGCGTCTCTGGGGGCAGGATCGGTTCACCCCTCCACTTT.

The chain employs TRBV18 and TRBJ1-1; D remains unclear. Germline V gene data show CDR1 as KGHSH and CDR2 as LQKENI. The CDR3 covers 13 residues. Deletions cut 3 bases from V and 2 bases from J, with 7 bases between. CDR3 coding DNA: TGTGCCAGCTCACCCCTCAGTAACACTGAAGCTTTCTTT. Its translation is CASSPLSNTEAFF.

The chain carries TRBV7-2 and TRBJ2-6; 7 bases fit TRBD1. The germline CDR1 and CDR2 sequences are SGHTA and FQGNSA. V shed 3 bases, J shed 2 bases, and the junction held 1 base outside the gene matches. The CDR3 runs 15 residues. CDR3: CASSFQGAGANVLTF. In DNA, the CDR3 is TGTGCCAGCAGCTTTCAGGGGGCTGGGGCCAACGTCCTGACTTTC. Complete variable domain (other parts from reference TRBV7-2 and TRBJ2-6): GAGVSQSPSNKVTEKGKDVELRCDPISGHTALYWYRQSLGQGLEFLIYFQGNSAPDKSGLPSDRFSAERTGGSVSTLTIQRTQQEDSAVYLCASSFQGAGANVLTFGAGSRLTVL.

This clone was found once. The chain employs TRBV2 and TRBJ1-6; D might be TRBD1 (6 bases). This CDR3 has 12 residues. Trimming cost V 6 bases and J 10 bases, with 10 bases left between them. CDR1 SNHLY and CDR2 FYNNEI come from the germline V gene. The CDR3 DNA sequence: TGTGCCAGCAGATGGGGGGGCTCACCCCTCCACTTT. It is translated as CASRWGGSPLHF. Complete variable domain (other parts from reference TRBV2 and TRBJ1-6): EPEVTQTPSHQVTQMGQEVILRCVPISNHLYFYWYRQILGQKVEFLVSFYNNEISEKSEIFDDQFSVERPDGSNFTLKIRSTKLEDSAMYFCASRWGGSPLHFGNGTRLTVT.

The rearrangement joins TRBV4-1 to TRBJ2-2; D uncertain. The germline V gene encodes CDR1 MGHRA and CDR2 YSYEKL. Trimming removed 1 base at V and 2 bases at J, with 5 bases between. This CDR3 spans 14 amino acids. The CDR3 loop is CASSQGLNTGELFF. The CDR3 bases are TGCGCCAGCAGCCAAGGACTCAACACCGGGGAGCTGTTTTTT.

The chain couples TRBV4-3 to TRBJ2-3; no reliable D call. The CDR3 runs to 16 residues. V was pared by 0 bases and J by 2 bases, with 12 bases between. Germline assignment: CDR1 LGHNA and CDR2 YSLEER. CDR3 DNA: TGCGCCAGCAGCCAAGAAACCGGGTACTCCACAGATACGCAGTATTTT. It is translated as CASSQETGYSTDTQYF.

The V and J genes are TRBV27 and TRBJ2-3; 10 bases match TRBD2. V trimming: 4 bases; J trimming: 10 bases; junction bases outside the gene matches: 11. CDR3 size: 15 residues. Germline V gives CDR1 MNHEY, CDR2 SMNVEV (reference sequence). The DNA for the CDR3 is TGTGCCAGCAGTTCCGAACTAGCGGGGCCGAAGCCGCAGTATTTT. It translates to CASSSELAGPKPQYF.

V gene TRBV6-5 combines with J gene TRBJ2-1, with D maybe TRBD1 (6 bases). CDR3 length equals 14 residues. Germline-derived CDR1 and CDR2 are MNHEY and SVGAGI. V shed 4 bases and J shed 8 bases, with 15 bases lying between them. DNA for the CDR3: TGTGCCAGCAGTTCCCTACAGGGATCAGATGAGCAGTTCTTC. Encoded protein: CASSSLQGSDEQFF.

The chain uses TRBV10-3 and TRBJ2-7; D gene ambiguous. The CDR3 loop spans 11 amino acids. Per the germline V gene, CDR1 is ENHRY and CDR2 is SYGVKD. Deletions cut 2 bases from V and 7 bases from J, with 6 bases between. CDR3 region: CAISETEEQYF. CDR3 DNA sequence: TGTGCCATCAGTGAGACCGAGGAGCAGTACTTC.

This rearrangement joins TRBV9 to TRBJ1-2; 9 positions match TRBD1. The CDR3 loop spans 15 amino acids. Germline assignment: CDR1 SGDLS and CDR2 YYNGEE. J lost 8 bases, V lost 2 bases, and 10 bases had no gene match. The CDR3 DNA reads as TGTGCCAGCAGCGTGCTACAGGGGGCACTAAGCGGCTACACCTTC. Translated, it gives CASSVLQGALSGYTF.

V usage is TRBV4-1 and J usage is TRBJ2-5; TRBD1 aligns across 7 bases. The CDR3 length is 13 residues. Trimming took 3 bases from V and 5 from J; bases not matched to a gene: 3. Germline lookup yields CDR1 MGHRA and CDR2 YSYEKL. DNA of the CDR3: TGCGCCAGCAGCCAGGGACAGCGGGAGACCCAGTACTTC. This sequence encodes CASSQGQRETQYF.

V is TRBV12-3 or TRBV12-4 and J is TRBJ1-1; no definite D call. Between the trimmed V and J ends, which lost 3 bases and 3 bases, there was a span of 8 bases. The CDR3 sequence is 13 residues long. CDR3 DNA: TGTGCCAGCAGTTTGCAGGTTCACACTGAAGCTTTCTTT. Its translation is CASSLQVHTEAFF.

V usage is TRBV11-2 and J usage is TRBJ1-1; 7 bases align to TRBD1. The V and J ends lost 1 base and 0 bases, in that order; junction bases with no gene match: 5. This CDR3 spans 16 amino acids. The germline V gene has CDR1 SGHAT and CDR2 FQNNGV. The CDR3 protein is CASSLVEGAVNTEAFF. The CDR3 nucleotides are TGTGCCAGCAGCTTAGTAGAGGGGGCAGTGAACACTGAAGCTTTCTTT.

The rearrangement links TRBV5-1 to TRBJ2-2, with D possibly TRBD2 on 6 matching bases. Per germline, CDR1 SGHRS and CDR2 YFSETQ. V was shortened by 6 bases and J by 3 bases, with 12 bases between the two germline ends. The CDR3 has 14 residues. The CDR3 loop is CASKEGQYTGELFF. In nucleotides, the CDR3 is TGCGCCAGCAAGGAGGGGCAGTACACCGGGGAGCTGTTTTTT.

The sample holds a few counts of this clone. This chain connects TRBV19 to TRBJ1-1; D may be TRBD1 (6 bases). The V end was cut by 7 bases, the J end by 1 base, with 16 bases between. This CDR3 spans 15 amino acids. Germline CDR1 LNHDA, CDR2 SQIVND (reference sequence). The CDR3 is CASTRNRDRNTEAFF. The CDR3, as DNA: TGTGCCAGTACGAGAAACAGGGATCGGAACACTGAAGCTTTCTTT. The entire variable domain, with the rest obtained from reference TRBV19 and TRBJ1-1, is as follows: DGGITQSPKYLFRKEGQNVTLSCEQNLNHDAMYWYRQDPGQGLRLIYYSQIVNDFQKGDIAEGYSVSREKKESFPLTVTSAQKNPTAFYLCASTRNRDRNTEAFFGQGTRLTVV.

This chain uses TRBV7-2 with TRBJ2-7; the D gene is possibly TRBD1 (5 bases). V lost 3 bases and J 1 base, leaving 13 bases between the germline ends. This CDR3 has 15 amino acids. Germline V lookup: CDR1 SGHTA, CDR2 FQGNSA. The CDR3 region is CASSLYLDTSYEQYF. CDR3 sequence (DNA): TGTGCCAGCAGCTTGTACTTGGACACTTCCTACGAGCAGTACTTC.

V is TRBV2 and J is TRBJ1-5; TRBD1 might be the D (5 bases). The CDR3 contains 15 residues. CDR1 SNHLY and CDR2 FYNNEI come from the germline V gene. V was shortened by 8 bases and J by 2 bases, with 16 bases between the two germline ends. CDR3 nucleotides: TGTGCCAGCGGAAAGGGACTTGGGGGCAATCAGCCCCAGCATTTT. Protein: CASGKGLGGNQPQHF.

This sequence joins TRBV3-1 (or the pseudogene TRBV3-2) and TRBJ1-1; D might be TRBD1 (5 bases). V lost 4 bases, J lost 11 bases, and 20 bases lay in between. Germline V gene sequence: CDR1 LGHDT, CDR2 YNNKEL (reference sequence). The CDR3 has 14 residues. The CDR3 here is CASSPSGGVLDAFF. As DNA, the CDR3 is TGTGCCAGCAGCCCCTCTGGGGGGGTTCTAGATGCTTTCTTT.